The rows below give T cell receptor beta chains drawn from one sample of a study of OX40 agonist ivuxolimab in advanced cancers. Sequencing used immunoSEQ multiplex PCR; TCRdb keeps in-frame clones, though not all of them. The data contain 90,000 to 100,000 clones, about 86% of them singletons. Sequences were derived from CD4+ or CD8+ T cells sorted from blood, sampled in a trial of the OX40 agonist ivuxolimab. The receptors derive from an adult with an advanced solid tumor such as melanoma, head and neck, liver or kidney cancer. The CDR3 runs from the conserved cysteine through the conserved F or W.

V gene	J gene	CDR3 protein
TRBV19	TRBJ2-7	CASSPFDRGLYEQYF
TRBV5-1	TRBJ1-1	CASSPGTRVGNTEAFF
TRBV5-4	TRBJ2-7	CASSLEQGGTSFGYEQYF
TRBV19	TRBJ2-1	CASSTGEREARSSYNEQFF
TRBV6-1	TRBJ1-2	CASNPRMRTNYGYTF
TRBV15	TRBJ2-2	CATSRELGGTNTGELFF
TRBV5-4	TRBJ2-5	CASSLARQGGETQYF
TRBV7-2	TRBJ2-3	CASSVNPTDTQYF
TRBV5-1	TRBJ2-5	CASSLVAGEETQYF
TRBV7-2	TRBJ1-1	CASSVAEGVTEAFF
TRBV4-2	TRBJ2-7	CASSQDDGRTYEQYF
TRBV5-1	TRBJ2-7	CASSRTGGSYEQYF
TRBV9	TRBJ2-2	CASSPSRDWVGELFF
TRBV6-5	TRBJ2-7	CASGGGPYEQYF
TRBV11-2	TRBJ2-7	CASSSESGQGRYEQYF
TRBV18	TRBJ2-7	CASSPQDGSYEQYF
TRBV19	TRBJ2-3	CASSMLYGGASDTQYF
TRBV5-1	TRBJ2-3	CATSTGGTDTQYF
TRBV2	TRBJ2-7	CASSEGLAGVSLIYEQYF
TRBV19	TRBJ1-2	CASRDGTGKGYGYTF
TRBV5-1	TRBJ2-3	CASSLVVSQSGDTQYF
TRBV9	TRBJ2-5	CASSVPQREFAPQYF
TRBV7-2	TRBJ2-6	CASSAWTPSGANVLTF
TRBV19	TRBJ2-3	CASSTLDRAGDTQYF
TRBV18	TRBJ1-3	CASSPNINSGNTIYF
TRBV7-8	TRBJ2-7	CASSLSSGSDEQYF
TRBV7-2	TRBJ1-5	CASSAWMGQPQHF
TRBV5-1	TRBJ1-2	CASSLATGGRNNYGYTF
TRBV5-1	TRBJ1-1	CASSANSWSTEAFF
TRBV29-1	TRBJ2-5	CSVRGLQETQYF
TRBV7-2	TRBJ1-1	CASSPVRAEAFF
TRBV4-3	TRBJ1-2	CASSQGVGPGYGYTF
TRBV5-4	TRBJ1-2	CASSLTGLYGYTF
TRBV6-1	TRBJ1-5	CASSPTGGPNQPQHF
TRBV6-5	TRBJ2-5	CASVSAGAFETQYF
TRBV4-3	TRBJ2-3	CASSQDASTDTQYF
TRBV29-1	TRBJ1-1	CSVDRGTGGFSAFF
TRBV4-3	TRBJ1-6	CASSSTRGYSPLHF
TRBV28	TRBJ1-2	CASSPGPRGYTF
TRBV2	TRBJ1-1	CASMGQGARTTEAFF
TRBV7-2	TRBJ2-7	CASSLDTNSYEQYF
TRBV5-4	TRBJ1-2	CASSLVTATNYGYTF
TRBV28	TRBJ2-7	CASSPSGTSGFYEQYF
TRBV28	TRBJ1-2	CASRKGQEDGYTF
TRBV4-1	TRBJ1-5	CASSQGYGQPNQPQHF
TRBV28	TRBJ2-7	CASSLRASHYEQYF
TRBV27	TRBJ1-4	CASPPEKLFF
TRBV30	TRBJ1-6	CAWGTTSSYNSPLHF
TRBV18	TRBJ2-7	CASSPGTGGNEQYF
TRBV19	TRBJ1-4	CASSETGGNEKLFF